A selection of T cell receptor beta chains follows, all from one sample in a study of blood T cell repertoires in COVID-19. Sequencing used immunoSEQ multiplex PCR; TCRdb keeps in-frame clones, though not all of them. The data hold approximately 190,000 clones, with roughly four fifths observed a single time. Specimen: peripheral blood. These receptors were obtained from a woman aged 40 to 50 with acute or convalescent COVID-19. Each CDR3 is given with its conserved first and last residue. The order of the fields is CDR3 DNA, CDR3 protein, J gene, V gene, clone size, D gene. A D gene is named only where the DNA matches it firmly. A clone size is listed for some rows: how often the clone was seen (once, few, many), or a class if it is expanded.

DNA: TGTGCCAGCAGTGATGGGGTAGCGGGCTACACCTTC; CDR3: CASSDGVAGYTF; J: TRBJ1-2; V: TRBV2; size: -; D: -
DNA: TGCGCCAGCAGCGGGGGGACCTCGAGAGAGACCCAGTACTTC; CDR3: CASSGGTSRETQYF; J: TRBJ2-5; V: TRBV5-1; size: -; D: -
DNA: TGTGCCAGCAGTGACAGGGGCCCGAATCAGCCCCAGCATTTT; CDR3: CASSDRGPNQPQHF; J: TRBJ1-5; V: TRBV6-1; size: -; D: -
DNA: TGCGCCAGCAGCTTCGAGCGGGGGGGCCGGGAGACCCAGTACTTC; CDR3: CASSFERGGRETQYF; J: TRBJ2-5; V: TRBV5-1; size: -; D: TRBD2
DNA: TGTGCCATCAGTGGGCAGGGGGCCGACAATGAGCAGTTCTTC; CDR3: CAISGQGADNEQFF; J: TRBJ2-1; V: TRBV10-3; size: -; D: TRBD1
DNA: TGCGCCAGCAGCCCCCCCCAGGCTGGCATGGCTTTCTTT; CDR3: CASSPPQAGMAFF; J: TRBJ1-1; V: TRBV5-1; size: -; D: -
DNA: TGTGCCAGCAGTTTCCCCTCCACCGGACTGCGCGGGGAGCAGTACTTC; CDR3: CASSFPSTGLRGEQYF; J: TRBJ2-7; V: TRBV28; size: -; D: -
DNA: TGTGCCAGCAGCAAGGGGGGGCGGACGAGCGGGGAGCTGTTTTTT; CDR3: CASSKGGRTSGELFF; J: TRBJ2-2; V: TRBV13; size: -; D: -
DNA: TGCAGCGTTGGTCCCCGGTCGGGGGCCAACGTCCTGACTTTC; CDR3: CSVGPRSGANVLTF; J: TRBJ2-6; V: TRBV29-1; size: -; D: -
DNA: TGTGCCAGCAGTGCCTTTGGGGCCGGTATAAACACTGAAGCTTTCTTT; CDR3: CASSAFGAGINTEAFF; J: TRBJ1-1; V: TRBV2; size: -; D: -
DNA: TGTGCCAGCAGCTATAGCGCCACAGGGGGTGGCTACACCTTC; CDR3: CASSYSATGGGYTF; J: TRBJ1-2; V: TRBV7-9; size: -; D: TRBD1
DNA: TGCAGCGTTAGGACAGGGGATCAGCCCCAGCATTTT; CDR3: CSVRTGDQPQHF; J: TRBJ1-5; V: TRBV29-1; size: -; D: TRBD1
DNA: TGTGCCAGCTCACCAACAGAACTAGCGGGGGGAGATACGCAGTATTTT; CDR3: CASSPTELAGGDTQYF; J: TRBJ2-3; V: TRBV18; size: -; D: TRBD2
DNA: TGTGCCAGCAGCCCTCGCCCCCGTCCCGCCACTAGCGAGCAGTACTTC; CDR3: CASSPRPRPATSEQYF; J: TRBJ2-7; V: TRBV28; size: -; D: -
DNA: TGTGCCAGCAGCGGTAGGGACAGGGGATTCGGCTACACCTTC; CDR3: CASSGRDRGFGYTF; J: TRBJ1-2; V: TRBV5-4; size: -; D: TRBD1
DNA: TGTGCCAGCTCACCGGGGGGGCTCGAGCAGTACTTC; CDR3: CASSPGGLEQYF; J: TRBJ2-7; V: TRBV18; size: -; D: -
DNA: TGCGCCAGCAGCTTGGGGGGGACAGGGCCCCCAACTAATGAAAAACTGTTTTTT; CDR3: CASSLGGTGPPTNEKLFF; J: TRBJ1-4; V: TRBV5-1; size: -; D: TRBD1
DNA: TGTGCCGTTGGACAGGGGCTTGGAAACACCATATATTTT; CDR3: CAVGQGLGNTIYF; J: TRBJ1-3; V: TRBV30; size: -; D: TRBD1
DNA: TGTGCCAGCTCCGAAGCACTAAATCAGCCCCAGCATTTT; CDR3: CASSEALNQPQHF; J: TRBJ1-5; V: TRBV18; size: -; D: -
DNA: TGTGCCAGCAGCCCCTGGACAGGGGACGGGGGCTATGGCTACACCTTC; CDR3: CASSPWTGDGGYGYTF; J: TRBJ1-2; V: TRBV7-9; size: -; D: TRBD1
DNA: TGTGCCAGCAGCGCTACAGGGTTTGCTGGAAACACCATATATTTT; CDR3: CASSATGFAGNTIYF; J: TRBJ1-3; V: TRBV9; size: -; D: -
DNA: TGTGCCAGCAAAAGGACCCCGGGGGTGGAGACCCAGTACTTC; CDR3: CASKRTPGVETQYF; J: TRBJ2-5; V: TRBV6-4; size: -; D: -
DNA: TGTGCCAGCAGCTCCATAAACCGTGGGGTTGGCGGGGGTCTCGATGAGCAGTTCTTC; CDR3: CASSSINRGVGGGLDEQFF; J: TRBJ2-1; V: TRBV11-2; size: -; D: TRBD2
DNA: TGTGCCAGCAGTTTGGGACCCGGACAGGGGCGATACGAGCAGTACTTC; CDR3: CASSLGPGQGRYEQYF; J: TRBJ2-7; V: TRBV28; size: few; D: TRBD1
DNA: TGTGCCAGCAGTTTAGGGGGGGGCGGCTCACCCCTCCACTTT; CDR3: CASSLGGGGSPLHF; J: TRBJ1-6; V: TRBV27; size: -; D: -
DNA: TGTGCCAGCAGTTACTCGGGAAGCGGGGGGAAGTACTTC; CDR3: CASSYSGSGGKYF; J: TRBJ2-5; V: TRBV6-5; size: once; D: TRBD2
DNA: TGTGCCAGCACCAGGGACTTTAACTATGGCTACACCTTC; CDR3: CASTRDFNYGYTF; J: TRBJ1-2; V: TRBV6-5; size: -; D: -
DNA: TGTGCCAGTACCGATGGGTCAGCGGGAGCCTACGAGCAGTACTTC; CDR3: CASTDGSAGAYEQYF; J: TRBJ2-7; V: TRBV19; size: -; D: TRBD2
DNA: TGTGCCAGCAGCCGGACAGATGGCGAGCAGTACTTC; CDR3: CASSRTDGEQYF; J: TRBJ2-7; V: TRBV7-9; size: -; D: -
DNA: TGTGCCAGCAGCTTAGACAGGGCTTACGAGCAGTACTTC; CDR3: CASSLDRAYEQYF; J: TRBJ2-7; V: TRBV7-3; size: -; D: TRBD1
DNA: TGCGCCAGCAGCCTCTCGGGGAGGTTCGGATACACTGAAGCTTTCTTT; CDR3: CASSLSGRFGYTEAFF; J: TRBJ1-1; V: TRBV5-1; size: few; D: -
DNA: TGTGCCAGTAGTATAGGCGTGTACCAAGAGACCCAGTACTTC; CDR3: CASSIGVYQETQYF; J: TRBJ2-5; V: TRBV19; size: -; D: -
DNA: TGTGCCAGCAGCCGTAGGGAGTTAGAGGCTTTCTTT; CDR3: CASSRRELEAFF; J: TRBJ1-1; V: TRBV3-1/TRBV3-2; size: once; D: -
DNA: TGTGCCAGCAGCTTAAGGGGGGGCCTCGTGTACACCGGGGAGCTGTTTTTT; CDR3: CASSLRGGLVYTGELFF; J: TRBJ2-2; V: TRBV7-9; size: -; D: -
DNA: TGTGCCAGCAGCTTGGGTTTACAGAGTCAAGGAGGGACCCAGTACTTC; CDR3: CASSLGLQSQGGTQYF; J: TRBJ2-5; V: TRBV5-4; size: -; D: -
DNA: TGTGCCACCAGCCGGACAGCCGGCTCTGGAAACACCATATATTTT; CDR3: CATSRTAGSGNTIYF; J: TRBJ1-3; V: TRBV15; size: -; D: -
DNA: TGTGCCAGCTCACCACGTAGGACAGCCCCCGTGAACACCATATATTTT; CDR3: CASSPRRTAPVNTIYF; J: TRBJ1-3; V: TRBV18; size: -; D: -
DNA: TGTGCCAGCAGCTGGGGGGTCGGGATCAGCTCCTACGAGCAGTACTTC; CDR3: CASSWGVGISSYEQYF; J: TRBJ2-7; V: TRBV5-6; size: -; D: -
DNA: TGTGCCAGCCGGCCATTGACTAGCGGCAACAATGAGCAGTTCTTC; CDR3: CASRPLTSGNNEQFF; J: TRBJ2-1; V: TRBV14; size: -; D: TRBD2
DNA: TGTGCCAGCAGCTTAGAGCCCCGGGACAATGAGCAGTTCTTC; CDR3: CASSLEPRDNEQFF; J: TRBJ2-1; V: TRBV11-2; size: -; D: -
DNA: TGTGCCAGCAGCTTGTTGGGTAAGGGGGACGTAGGCAATCAGCCCCAGCATTTT; CDR3: CASSLLGKGDVGNQPQHF; J: TRBJ1-5; V: TRBV5-4; size: -; D: -
DNA: TGTGCCATCGACCGGGACAACTCCTACGAGCAGTACTTC; CDR3: CAIDRDNSYEQYF; J: TRBJ2-7; V: TRBV6-5; size: -; D: -
DNA: TGTGCCAGCAGTTTAGGGACAGGGGTCTACGAGCAGTACTTC; CDR3: CASSLGTGVYEQYF; J: TRBJ2-7; V: TRBV27; size: -; D: TRBD1